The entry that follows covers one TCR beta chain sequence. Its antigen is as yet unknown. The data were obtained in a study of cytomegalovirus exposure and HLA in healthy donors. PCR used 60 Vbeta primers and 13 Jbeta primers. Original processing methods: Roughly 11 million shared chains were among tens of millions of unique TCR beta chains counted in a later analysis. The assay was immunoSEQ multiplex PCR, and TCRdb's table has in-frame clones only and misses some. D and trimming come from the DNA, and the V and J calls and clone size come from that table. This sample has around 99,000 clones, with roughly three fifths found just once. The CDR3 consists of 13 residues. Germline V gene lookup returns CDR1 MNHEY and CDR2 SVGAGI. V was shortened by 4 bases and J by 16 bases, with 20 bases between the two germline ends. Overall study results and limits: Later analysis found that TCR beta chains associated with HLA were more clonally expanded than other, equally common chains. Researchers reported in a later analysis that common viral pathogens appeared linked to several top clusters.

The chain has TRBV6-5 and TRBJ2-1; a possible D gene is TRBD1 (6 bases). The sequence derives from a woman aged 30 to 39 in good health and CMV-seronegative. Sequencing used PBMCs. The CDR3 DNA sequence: TGTGCCAGCAGTTTTGACCCGGACAGCGGCGTTTTCTTC. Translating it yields CASSFDPDSGVFF.